The 29 T cell receptor beta chains below all came from one sample that was sequenced in a study of CD8 T cell repertoires and HIV-1 epitope variants. Their recognized antigens are unknown. Produced via immunoSEQ multiplex PCR; TCRdb's table is partial and in-frame only. The data contain 2,400 or so clones, almost 65% of them singletons. Material for sequencing was cultured CD8+ T cells derived from PBMCs. The receptors come from a male donor with HIV.

J is TRBJ2-2 and V is TRBV27, with 11 positions matching TRBD2. Trimming removed 3 bases from V and 2 bases from J; junction bases left unmatched: 8. CDR1 MNHEY and CDR2 SMNVEV come from the germline V gene (reference sequence). This CDR3 spans 18 amino acids. DNA of the CDR3: TGTGCCAGCAGTTTTACGACTAGCGGGAACTTAAACACCGGGGAGCTGTTTTTT. Translated: CASSFTTSGNLNTGELFF.

The chain employs TRBV7-2 and TRBJ2-3; D unresolved. The germline CDR1 and CDR2 sequences are SGHTA and FQGNSA. This CDR3 comprises 12 residues. V was clipped by 5 bases and J by 2 bases, with 5 bases between them. CDR3 DNA sequence: TGTGCCAGCAGCCGAGACACAGATACGCAGTATTTT. This encodes CASSRDTDTQYF.

This chain links TRBV14 with TRBJ2-3; perhaps TRBD1 as D (5 bases). Looked up from germline, CDR1 is SGHDN and CDR2 is FVKESK. This CDR3 has 16 amino acids. V was pared by 5 bases and J by 2 bases, with 17 bases between. The CDR3 region is CASSLTVNPNTDTQYF. CDR3 in DNA: TGTGCCAGCAGCTTGACAGTAAACCCAAACACAGATACGCAGTATTTT.

This clone appeared a single time. The V and J genes are TRBV19 and TRBJ2-1; 10 nucleotides match TRBD1. V gave up 3 bases and J gave up 8 bases; unmatched junction bases: 7. The CDR3 spans 15 residues. Germline values: CDR1 LNHDA, CDR2 SQIVND (reference sequence). The CDR3 spells CASSMATGGWDEQFF. The CDR3 DNA reads TGTGCCAGTAGTATGGCGACAGGGGGCTGGGATGAGCAGTTCTTC.

The genes are TRBV10-3 and TRBJ2-1, with 7 bases identical to TRBD1. CDR3 length equals 17 residues. V shed 4 bases and J 5 bases; nucleotides not matched to a gene: 14. The germline CDR1 and CDR2 sequences are ENHRY and SYGVKD. The CDR3 nucleotides are TGTGCCATCAGTGGGGGCTCTACCGGGACAGATAACAATGAGCAGTTCTTC. Its protein is CAISGGSTGTDNNEQFF.

The genes are TRBV5-6 and TRBJ2-1, with 11 bases matching TRBD2. Losses at the gene ends were 2 bases for V and 4 bases for J; bases not matched to a gene: 8. The CDR3 has 17 residues. Germline V gene lookup returns CDR1 SGHDT and CDR2 YYEEEE. The CDR3 spells CASSFGQTSGIYNEQFF. CDR3 DNA sequence: TGTGCCAGCAGCTTTGGGCAGACTAGCGGGATTTACAATGAGCAGTTCTTC.

This clone showed up just once. This chain connects TRBV30 to TRBJ2-7; the D is unclear. Germline V lookup: CDR1 GTSNPN, CDR2 SVGIG (reference sequence). The CDR3 sequence is 11 residues long. V was trimmed by 4 bases and J by 4 bases, leaving 8 bases between them. This CDR3 is CAWTREYEQYF. Here the CDR3 DNA reads TGTGCCTGGACTAGGGAATACGAGCAGTACTTC. Supplemented by reference TRBV30 and TRBJ2-7, the full variable domain reads SQTIHQWPATLVQPVGSPLSLECTVEGTSNPNLYWYRQAAGRGLQLLFYSVGIGQISSEVPQNLSASRPQDRQFILSSKKLLLSDSGFYLCAWTREYEQYFGPGTRLTVT.

J is TRBJ2-3 and V is TRBV4-2; 9 bases are a match to TRBD2. The CDR3 length is 15 residues. J lost 2 bases, V lost 4 bases, and 4 bases had no gene match. Germline lookup yields CDR1 LGHNA and CDR2 YNFKEQ. The chain's CDR3 is CASSPSGGSTDTQYF. The CDR3 region has the DNA TGTGCCAGCAGCCCAAGCGGGGGGTCCACAGATACGCAGTATTTT.

This clone was counted once. The V call is TRBV6-5, the J call TRBJ2-5; D is unresolved. Germline CDR1 is MNHEY and CDR2 is SVGAGI. The ends were cut back, 5 bases at V and 7 bases at J, with 14 bases in the middle. This CDR3 comprises 13 residues. CDR3 protein: CASSPTTSRTQYF. The CDR3 nucleotides read TGTGCCAGCAGTCCTACAACTTCGAGGACCCAGTACTTC.

The chain carries TRBV6-5 and TRBJ2-1; TRBD2 aligns across 12 bases. The trim removed 6 bases at V and 9 bases at J, leaving 3 bases unmatched. Germline V gene data show CDR1 as MNHEY and CDR2 as SVGAGI. This CDR3 is built from 13 residues. The CDR3 bases are TGTGCCAGCAGGCGGACTAGCGGGGCTGAGCAGTTCTTC. Protein: CASRRTSGAEQFF.

V and J are TRBV7-2 and TRBJ2-5, with a weak D call TRBD2 (6 bases). V gave up 1 base and J gave up 5 bases, with 14 bases separating them. The CDR3 is 15 residues long. Germline loops: CDR1 SGHTA, CDR2 FQGNSA. CDR3 protein: CASSLGSGVRETQYF. CDR3 DNA sequence: TGTGCCAGCAGCTTAGGTTCGGGGGTCCGGGAGACCCAGTACTTC.

The gene calls are TRBV28 and TRBJ2-7; D is unresolved. V lost 5 bases to trimming and J lost 0 bases, with 11 bases between them. Per the germline V gene, CDR1 is MDHEN and CDR2 is SYDVKM. The CDR3 consists of 14 residues. The CDR3 bases are TGTGCCAGCAGTCTTCTCTTGATCTCCTACGAGCAGTACTTC. This translates into CASSLLLISYEQYF.

This clone is a singleton in its sample. The chain is built from TRBV5-1 and TRBJ2-1; D not certain. The germline CDR1 and CDR2 sequences are SGHRS and YFSETQ. The CDR3 contains 15 residues. V was shortened by 4 bases and J by 0 bases, with 11 bases between the two germline ends. The CDR3 loop reads CASSPDWSSYNEQFF. The DNA of the CDR3 is TGCGCCAGCAGCCCCGATTGGAGCTCCTACAATGAGCAGTTCTTC.

The chain is built from TRBV29-1 and TRBJ1-3; D ambiguous. This CDR3 contains 12 residues. V was trimmed by 0 bases and J by 1 base, leaving 1 base between them. The germline gives CDR1 SQVTM, CDR2 ANQGSEA. CDR3 DNA sequence: TGCAGCGTTGAAGAATCTGGAAACACCATATATTTT. It yields the protein CSVEESGNTIYF.

The chain recombines TRBV29-1 with TRBJ2-7; tentative D call: TRBD2 (5 bases). The CDR3 extends over 15 amino acids. Germline V gene data show CDR1 as SQVTM and CDR2 as ANQGSEA. V was shortened by 3 bases and J by 0 bases, with 15 bases between the two germline ends. CDR3 region: CSVDGNPTSSYEQYF. The CDR3 coding sequence is TGCAGCGTTGATGGAAACCCCACTAGCTCCTACGAGCAGTACTTC.

The V and J genes are TRBV28 and TRBJ2-7; 9 nucleotides line up with TRBD1. Trimming cost V 2 bases and J 3 bases; bases outside gene matches: 5. CDR1 MDHEN and CDR2 SYDVKM come from the germline V gene. The CDR3 extends over 15 amino acids. DNA of the CDR3: TGTGCCAGCAGTTTAAGGACAGGGGCGGACTACGAGCAGTACTTC. As protein: CASSLRTGADYEQYF.

This clone was counted only a few times. The rearrangement joins TRBV7-9 to TRBJ2-1; no reliable D call. The V end was cut by 5 bases, the J end by 7 bases, with 9 bases between. CDR3 length: 12 amino acids. Germline CDR1 SEHNR, CDR2 FQNEAQ (reference sequence). The CDR3 protein is CASSPLWNEQFF. The CDR3 bases are TGTGCCAGCAGCCCCCTCTGGAATGAGCAGTTCTTC.

The V and J genes are TRBV11-2 and TRBJ2-1; 8 nucleotides agree with TRBD2. V was pared by 3 bases and J by 8 bases, with 9 bases of the junction left unmatched. The CDR3 spans 15 residues. CDR1 and CDR2 (germline): SGHAT, FQNNGV. Here the CDR3 reads CASSLLAGIIYEQFF. The DNA of the CDR3 is TGTGCCAGCAGCTTGTTAGCGGGGATAATCTATGAGCAGTTCTTC.

The rearrangement uses TRBV6-6 and TRBJ2-7; D could derive from TRBD1 or TRBD2 (5 bases each). V was shortened by 6 bases and J by 3 bases, with 12 bases between the two germline ends. This CDR3 is 13 amino acids long. Germline V lookup: CDR1 MNHNY, CDR2 SVGAGI (reference sequence). CDR3 DNA sequence: TGTGCCAGCAGACCTATTGGGGGCTACGAGCAGTACTTC. It codes for CASRPIGGYEQYF.

The rearrangement joins TRBV28 to TRBJ2-7, with a weak D call TRBD2 (6 bases). Germline-derived CDR1 and CDR2 are MDHEN and SYDVKM. The CDR3 contains 17 residues. The ends were cut back, 3 bases at V and 2 bases at J, with 20 bases in the middle. In DNA form, the CDR3 reads TGTGCCAGCAGTTTCCCCTTGAGACTAGAATCCACCTACGAGCAGTACTTC. Protein: CASSFPLRLESTYEQYF.

This chain connects TRBV9 to TRBJ2-2, with 11 bases identical to TRBD2. V was pared by 0 bases and J by 5 bases, with 6 bases of the junction left unmatched. The CDR3 spans 17 residues. CDR1 and CDR2 (germline): SGDLS, YYNGEE. CDR3 bases: TGTGCCAGCAGCGTAGACCCACTAGCGGGGGAAACCGGGGAGCTGTTTTTT. It specifies CASSVDPLAGETGELFF.

The sample holds one count of this clone. The chain uses TRBV6-6 and TRBJ1-2; a possible D gene is TRBD1 (6 bases). The CDR3 is 15 residues long. With 5 bases removed from V and 3 bases from J, the gap between germline ends came to 16 bases. CDR1 and CDR2 (germline): MNHNY, SVGAGI (reference sequence). The CDR3 nucleotides read TGTGCCAGCAGTACCTTGACAGGTTATGACTATGGCTACACCTTC. This sequence encodes CASSTLTGYDYGYTF.

The chain combines TRBV6-1 with TRBJ2-7; D gene ambiguous. Germline CDR1 MNHNS, CDR2 SASEGT. This CDR3 region has 14 residues. Trimming removed 1 base from V and 2 bases from J, with 9 bases in between. The CDR3 loop is CASSEGAGPYEQYF. The DNA of the CDR3 is TGTGCCAGCAGTGAAGGAGCAGGTCCCTACGAGCAGTACTTC.

This clone was observed once. CDR3 sequence (DNA): TGTGCCAGCAGCCCCGATTTCCCCGGGGCCAACGTCCTGACTTTC. This codes for CASSPDFPGANVLTF. This rearrangement joins TRBV5-5 to TRBJ2-6; D not resolved. This CDR3 has 15 amino acids. Germline V gene sequence: CDR1 SGHKS, CDR2 YYEKEE (reference sequence). The germline V and J ends were trimmed by 4 bases and 4 bases, with 12 bases remaining between them.

This chain joins TRBV11-1 and TRBJ2-5; TRBD2 matches 8 bases. The CDR3 is made up of 15 amino acids. V shed 5 bases, J shed 2 bases, and the junction held 7 bases outside the gene matches. In germline, CDR1 is SGHAT, CDR2 FQDESV (reference sequence). CDR3 in amino acids: CASSPAPSGQETQYF. The CDR3 bases are TGTGCCAGCAGCCCCGCCCCTAGCGGGCAAGAGACCCAGTACTTC. Looking up the rest from reference TRBV11-1 and TRBJ2-5 gives the full variable domain: EAEVAQSPRYKITEKSQAVAFWCDPISGHATLYWYRQILGQGPELLVQFQDESVVDDSQLPKDRFSAERLKGVDSTLKIQPAELGDSAMYLCASSPAPSGQETQYFGPGTRLLVL.

The chain combines TRBV5-6 with TRBJ1-4; the D gene is possibly TRBD1 (6 bases). The V end was cut by 0 bases, the J end by 0 bases, with 9 bases between. This CDR3 region has 16 residues. CDR1 is SGHDT and CDR2 is YYEEEE in the germline V gene. CDR3 loop: CASSLGGGATNEKLFF. The CDR3 DNA reads TGTGCCAGCAGCTTGGGCGGGGGCGCAACTAATGAAAAACTGTTTTTT.

The chain links TRBV19 to TRBJ1-1; TRBD1 matches at 8 bases. Germline CDR1 reads LNHDA; CDR2 reads SQIVND (reference sequence). Trimming cost V 6 bases and J 1 base; bases outside gene matches: 4. This CDR3 comprises 14 residues. This chain's CDR3 is CASRTGVRNTEAFF. CDR3 DNA: TGTGCCAGTAGGACAGGGGTGCGGAACACTGAAGCTTTCTTT.

The chain employs TRBV4-3 and TRBJ2-1; D remains ambiguous. Looked up from germline, CDR1 is LGHNA and CDR2 is YSLEER. This CDR3 is built from 14 residues. The V and J ends lost 0 bases and 7 bases respectively, with 10 bases between them. The CDR3 here is CASSQDTEGNEQFF. The CDR3 region has the DNA TGCGCCAGCAGCCAAGATACAGAAGGAAATGAGCAGTTCTTC.

This clone appeared a few times. The gene calls are TRBV10-3 and TRBJ2-1, with 7 nucleotides matching TRBD1. This CDR3 region has 15 residues. Germline CDR1 and CDR2: ENHRY and SYGVKD. The junction had 3 bases not matched to a gene; V was cut back by 3 bases and J by 1 base. Here the CDR3 DNA reads TGTGCCATCAGTGATGAGGGGGCTTCCTACAATGAGCAGTTCTTC. As protein: CAISDEGASYNEQFF.